Each of the 30 T cell receptor beta chains below was sequenced from the same sample in a study of shared clonotypes between healthy human individuals. Here immunoSEQ multiplex PCR was the method, and the copy in TCRdb shows in-frame clones only, minus some. Here the sample spans around 560,000 clones, 95% being singletons. The naive CD8 population came from CD45RO-negative cells selected for CCR7, without terminally differentiated effector memory CD45RA+ cells. The material sequenced was naive CD8+ T cells sorted from blood. The receptor set was obtained from a woman in her twenties or thirties in good health.

This chain joins TRBV6-5 and TRBJ1-2, with 9 bases fitting TRBD1. The CDR3 covers 16 residues. V shed 0 bases and J 8 bases; nucleotides not matched to a gene: 10. Germline V gives CDR1 MNHEY, CDR2 SVGAGI. The CDR3 loop is CASSYSSWGQGRGYTF. In DNA, the CDR3 is TGTGCCAGCAGTTACTCGAGTTGGGGACAGGGAAGAGGCTACACCTTC.

The genes are TRBV27 and TRBJ2-6, with D uncertain. There are 16 residues in the CDR3. CDR1 and CDR2 from the germline V gene are MNHEY and SMNVEV (reference sequence). V gave up 6 bases and J gave up 0 bases, with 12 bases separating them. CDR3 DNA: TGTGCCAGCAGACAGTGGTCCTTCTCTGGGGCCAACGTCCTGACTTTC. Its protein is CASRQWSFSGANVLTF.

The rearrangement links TRBV11-1 to TRBJ1-1; tentative D call: TRBD1 (6 bases). This CDR3 has 15 residues. Trimming stripped 7 bases from V and 4 bases from J, with 19 bases between. Germline CDR1 is SGHAT and CDR2 is FQDESV (reference sequence). CDR3 loop: CASIPSRGLITEAFF. The CDR3 DNA reads as TGTGCCAGCATCCCGTCCCGGGGGCTAATCACTGAAGCTTTCTTT.

This chain links TRBV5-1 with TRBJ2-1; 8 nucleotides match TRBD2. Trimming at V came to 5 bases and at J to 6 bases, leaving 10 bases not matched to a gene. Germline values: CDR1 SGHRS, CDR2 YFSETQ. The CDR3 runs 15 residues. The CDR3 coding sequence is TGCGCCAGCAGGAACAAGCGGGAGTATTTCAATGAGCAGTTCTTC. Protein product: CASRNKREYFNEQFF. The full variable domain, completed using reference TRBV5-1 and TRBJ2-1, is KAGVTQTPRYLIKTRGQQVTLSCSPISGHRSVSWYQQTPGQGLQFLFEYFSETQRNKGNFPGRFSGRQFSNSRSEMNVSTLELGDSALYLCASRNKREYFNEQFFGPGTRLTVL.

The CDR3 sequence: CATSREDRVGYGYTF. The CDR3 coding sequence is TGTGCCACCAGCAGAGAGGACAGGGTTGGATATGGCTACACCTTC. The chain links TRBV15 to TRBJ1-2; TRBD1 agrees at 8 bases. Germline CDR1 is LNHNV and CDR2 is YYDKDF (reference sequence). The trim removed 0 bases at V and 5 bases at J, leaving 5 bases unmatched. The CDR3 is 15 amino acids.

The rearrangement joins TRBV5-1 to TRBJ2-7; 8 nucleotides line up with TRBD2. The germline CDR1 and CDR2 sequences are SGHRS and YFSETQ. This CDR3 has 15 residues. V lost 2 bases and J lost 1; bases outside the gene matches: 5. CDR3 nucleotides: TGCGCCAGCAGCTTCGGTAGCGGGACTTCCTACGAGCAGTACTTC. Its protein product is CASSFGSGTSYEQYF. The variable domain in full, completed from reference TRBV5-1 and TRBJ2-7, reads KAGVTQTPRYLIKTRGQQVTLSCSPISGHRSVSWYQQTPGQGLQFLFEYFSETQRNKGNFPGRFSGRQFSNSRSEMNVSTLELGDSALYLCASSFGSGTSYEQYFGPGTRLTVT.

The chain employs TRBV27 and TRBJ2-2; unclear D gene. Germline V gene lookup returns CDR1 MNHEY and CDR2 SMNVEV (reference sequence). The CDR3 runs to 12 residues. Trimming took off 3 bases at V and 6 bases at J, with 5 bases between the two ends. CDR3 nucleotides: TGTGCCAGCAGTTTCTCACCCGGGGAGCTGTTTTTT. Its protein is CASSFSPGELFF.

The CDR3 spells CASSSRGTSTDTQYF. The CDR3 nucleotides are TGTGCCAGCAGCTCTCGCGGGACTAGCACAGATACGCAGTATTTT. This chain joins TRBV7-2 and TRBJ2-3, with D possibly matching TRBD2 (6 bases). The CDR3 length is 15 residues. V shed 4 bases and J shed 0 bases, with 11 bases lying between them. Germline lookup yields CDR1 SGHTA and CDR2 FQGNSA.

This clone was seen more than once but under ten times. This may come from a read error, since a much larger clone is one base off. Other nucleotide sequences from this sample produce the same CDR3. V gene TRBV9 combines with J gene TRBJ1-1; tentative D call: TRBD1 (5 bases). Between the trimmed V and J ends, which lost 0 bases and 4 bases, there was a span of 7 bases. The germline CDR1 and CDR2 sequences are SGDLS and YYNGEE. The CDR3 is 13 residues long. CDR3 amino acids: CASSVGGSTEAFF. Written as DNA, the CDR3 is TGTGCCAGCAGCGTAGGGGGGAGCACTGAAGCTTTCTTT. The full variable domain, completed using reference TRBV9 and TRBJ1-1, is DSGVTQTPKHLITATGQRVTLRCSPRSGDLSVYWYQQSLDQGLQFLIQYYNGEERAKGNILERFSAQQFPDLHSELNLSSLELGDSALYFCASSVGGSTEAFFGQGTRLTVV.

This chain joins TRBV28 and TRBJ2-7, with D maybe TRBD1 (5 bases). The germline V gene encodes CDR1 MDHEN and CDR2 SYDVKM. V was clipped by 3 bases and J by 5 bases, with 17 bases between them. This CDR3 comprises 15 residues. In nucleotides, the CDR3 is TGTGCCAGCAGTTTTCCCCCAGGGTCTCTGGACGAGCAGTACTTC. Its translation is CASSFPPGSLDEQYF. Together with reference TRBV28 and TRBJ2-7, the CDR3 gives the full variable domain: DVKVTQSSRYLVKRTGEKVFLECVQDMDHENMFWYRQDPGLGLRLIYFSYDVKMKEKGDIPEGYSVSREKKERFSLILESASTNQTSMYLCASSFPPGSLDEQYFGPGTRLTVT.

This CDR3 is CASSQDLGRTFYEQYF. CDR3 sequence (DNA): TGTGCCAGCAGCCAAGATCTTGGCAGAACCTTCTACGAGCAGTACTTC. This chain joins TRBV14 and TRBJ2-7; D remains ambiguous. Per germline, CDR1 SGHDN and CDR2 FVKESK. The CDR3 runs to 16 residues. V lost 0 bases to trimming and J lost 3 bases, with 15 bases between them.

This chain links TRBV13 with TRBJ1-1; D uncertain. The CDR3 has 17 amino acids. V was trimmed by 4 bases and J by 3 bases, leaving 21 bases between them. Germline loops: CDR1 PRHDT, CDR2 FYEKMQ (reference sequence). The CDR3 bases are TGTGCCAGCAGCTCCTATGGGGAGGAACAGCCGCACACTGAAGCTTTCTTT. This sequence encodes CASSSYGEEQPHTEAFF.

Here the CDR3 reads CASSLVLLNTEAFF. The CDR3 DNA reads TGTGCCAGCAGCTTAGTCTTATTGAACACTGAAGCTTTCTTT. The rearrangement links TRBV7-9 to TRBJ1-1; D not certain. CDR1 and CDR2 (germline): SEHNR, FQNEAQ (reference sequence). V lost 1 base and J lost 0, with 6 bases in between. CDR3 length: 14 amino acids.

This clone was detected once. The CDR3 loop reads CAISETSGDTGELFF. In nucleotides, the CDR3 is TGTGCCATCAGTGAGACTAGCGGGGACACCGGGGAGCTGTTTTTT. This rearrangement joins TRBV10-3 to TRBJ2-2; 10 nucleotides match TRBD2. The CDR3 consists of 15 residues. The germline CDR1 and CDR2 sequences are ENHRY and SYGVKD. The V segment lost 2 bases and the J segment 3 bases; nucleotides outside the gene matches: 0.

This sequence joins TRBV7-9 and TRBJ1-2, with D perhaps TRBD1 (5 bases). The germline V and J ends were trimmed by 4 bases and 7 bases, with 16 bases remaining between them. The CDR3 sequence is 14 residues long. Germline assignment: CDR1 SEHNR and CDR2 FQNEAQ (reference sequence). The CDR3: CASSSGRDSGGYTF. The CDR3 DNA follows: TGTGCCAGCAGCTCGGGACGTGACTCGGGTGGCTACACCTTC.

V gene TRBV6-6 combines with J gene TRBJ1-5, with a possible D match to TRBD1 (6 bases). The V gene's germline CDR1 is MNHNY and CDR2 SVGAGI (reference sequence). The CDR3 runs to 14 residues. Trimming removed 2 bases at V and 4 bases at J, with 9 bases between. The CDR3 here is CASSYGTYNQPQHF. CDR3 DNA sequence: TGTGCCAGCAGTTACGGGACATATAATCAGCCCCAGCATTTT.

This clone was detected once. This sequence joins TRBV7-9 and TRBJ2-1, with D perhaps given as TRBD1 or TRBD2 (5 bases each). The CDR3 is 16 residues long. V lost 5 bases, J lost 5 bases, and 19 bases lay in between. Germline CDR1 and CDR2: SEHNR and FQNEAQ (reference sequence). In DNA, the CDR3 is TGTGCCAGCAGCCATGGATTTAGGGACGGAGACAATGAGCAGTTCTTC. It encodes CASSHGFRDGDNEQFF.

This clone appeared a few times. This rearrangement joins TRBV19 to TRBJ2-2; D remains ambiguous. The V gene lost 5 bases and the J gene lost 3 bases, with 7 bases spanning the gap. CDR3 length equals 13 residues. Germline CDR1 LNHDA, CDR2 SQIVND (reference sequence). Here the CDR3 reads CASSPQDTGELFF. The DNA of the CDR3 is TGTGCCAGTAGTCCCCAGGACACCGGGGAGCTGTTTTTT.

V gene TRBV11-3 combines with J gene TRBJ2-1; D is unresolved. Germline lookup yields CDR1 SGHNT and CDR2 YENEEA. The V and J ends lost 5 bases and 8 bases respectively, with 13 bases between them. The CDR3 sequence is 13 residues long. The CDR3 DNA reads as TGTGCCAGCAGCCCTTCGGACGTCTATGAGCAGTTCTTC. Encoded protein: CASSPSDVYEQFF.

V and J are TRBV6-5 and TRBJ1-4, with 8 bases that match TRBD1. The germline CDR1 and CDR2 sequences are MNHEY and SVGAGI. Trimming cost V 5 bases and J 11 bases; bases outside gene matches: 4. The length of the CDR3 is 12 residues. The CDR3 nucleotides read TGTGCCAGCAGTACGGACAGGGAGAAACTGTTTTTT. Translating gives CASSTDREKLFF.

CDR3 loop: CAWSPTGGYGDEQYF. CDR3 coding DNA: TGTGCCTGGAGTCCTACAGGGGGCTATGGGGACGAGCAGTACTTC. The chain employs TRBV30 and TRBJ2-7; 9 bases agree with TRBD1. Germline loops: CDR1 GTSNPN, CDR2 SVGIG (reference sequence). The CDR3 loop spans 15 amino acids. Trimming took 2 bases from V and 5 from J; bases not matched to a gene: 10.

Worth noting for this clone: The sample carries other DNA sequences with the same CDR3. This rearrangement joins TRBV28 to TRBJ2-7; D ambiguous. CDR1 and CDR2 from the germline V gene are MDHEN and SYDVKM. The CDR3 is made up of 14 amino acids. The ends were cut back, 2 bases at V and 0 bases at J, with 8 bases in the middle. The CDR3 DNA reads as TGTGCCAGCAGTTTAGCTGGTAGCTCCTACGAGCAGTACTTC. Its translation: CASSLAGSSYEQYF.

The CDR3 nucleotides are TGTGCCAGCAGCCTAGTGAGGGGGAGGCGAGAGACCCAGTACTTC. Protein: CASSLVRGRRETQYF. The genes are TRBV11-2 and TRBJ2-5; TRBD1 or TRBD2 may be the D gene (6 bases each). CDR1 is SGHAT and CDR2 is FQNNGV in the germline V gene. This CDR3 spans 15 amino acids. V gave up 5 bases and J gave up 4 bases, with 17 bases separating them.

The CDR3 here is CASSYPWGGKDTQYF. For the CDR3, the DNA is TGTGCCAGCAGTTACCCTTGGGGGGGTAAAGATACGCAGTATTTT. This chain uses TRBV6-8 with TRBJ2-3; 7 nucleotides line up with TRBD2. V shed 2 bases and J 5 bases; nucleotides not matched to a gene: 7. This CDR3 contains 15 residues. The germline CDR1 and CDR2 sequences are MNHGY and SAAAGT.

DNA of the CDR3: TGTGCCAGCAGCTCAGGGTCGGAGAACACTGAAGCTTTCTTT. Its translation: CASSSGSENTEAFF. J is TRBJ1-1 and V is TRBV27, with D perhaps matching TRBD1 (5 bases). Per the germline V gene, CDR1 is MNHEY and CDR2 is SMNVEV (reference sequence). The CDR3 sequence is 14 residues long. Trimming removed 6 bases at V and 1 base at J, with 12 bases between.

The V and J genes are TRBV28 and TRBJ2-7; D uncertain. V lost 2 bases and J lost 3, with 8 bases in between. This CDR3 is built from 13 residues. Germline V CDR1 and CDR2: MDHEN, SYDVKM. Written as DNA, the CDR3 is TGTGCCAGCAGTTTAGCGGTCGGCTACGAGCAGTACTTC. Translated: CASSLAVGYEQYF. Drawing the rest from reference TRBV28 and TRBJ2-7, the complete variable domain is DVKVTQSSRYLVKRTGEKVFLECVQDMDHENMFWYRQDPGLGLRLIYFSYDVKMKEKGDIPEGYSVSREKKERFSLILESASTNQTSMYLCASSLAVGYEQYFGPGTRLTVT.

The genes are TRBV19 and TRBJ1-5, with D perhaps TRBD1 (5 bases). The germline V and J ends were trimmed by 6 bases and 4 bases, with 16 bases remaining between them. The CDR3 consists of 15 residues. The germline V gene has CDR1 LNHDA and CDR2 SQIVND (reference sequence). Here the CDR3 reads CASSTPWTLNQPQHF. The CDR3 DNA reads as TGTGCCAGTAGCACCCCGTGGACACTAAATCAGCCCCAGCATTTT. Drawing the rest from reference TRBV19 and TRBJ1-5, the complete variable domain is DGGITQSPKYLFRKEGQNVTLSCEQNLNHDAMYWYRQDPGQGLRLIYYSQIVNDFQKGDIAEGYSVSREKKESFPLTVTSAQKNPTAFYLCASSTPWTLNQPQHFGDGTRLSIL.

The rearrangement uses TRBV27 and TRBJ2-3; D unresolved. V lost 0 bases, J lost 5 bases, and 15 bases lay in between. CDR1 is MNHEY, CDR2 SMNVEV, per germline (reference sequence). The length of the CDR3 is 16 residues. CDR3 residues: CASSLSITEFGDTQYF. In DNA, the CDR3 is TGTGCCAGCAGTTTATCGATTACCGAGTTTGGAGATACGCAGTATTTT.

The rearrangement joins TRBV28 to TRBJ1-1; maybe TRBD1 (5 bases). This CDR3 is 17 amino acids long. Trimming took 2 bases from V and 0 from J, leaving 16 bases between them. Germline assignment: CDR1 MDHEN and CDR2 SYDVKM. The CDR3 region is CASSLRGVTSLNTEAFF. The CDR3 DNA sequence: TGTGCCAGCAGTTTAAGAGGGGTAACGAGCTTGAACACTGAAGCTTTCTTT. Full variable domain (outside the CDR3, taken from reference TRBV28 and TRBJ1-1): DVKVTQSSRYLVKRTGEKVFLECVQDMDHENMFWYRQDPGLGLRLIYFSYDVKMKEKGDIPEGYSVSREKKERFSLILESASTNQTSMYLCASSLRGVTSLNTEAFFGQGTRLTVV.

The V call is TRBV29-1, the J call TRBJ2-1, with D possibly matching TRBD1 (6 bases). Germline CDR1 SQVTM, CDR2 ANQGSEA. The CDR3 has 17 amino acids. Trimming cost V 0 bases and J 0 bases, with 15 bases left between them. CDR3 amino acids: CSVEDPRTENSYNEQFF. The CDR3 DNA is TGCAGCGTTGAAGATCCTCGGACAGAAAACTCCTACAATGAGCAGTTCTTC.